Listed here is a single T cell receptor (beta chain). This clone's antigen is unknown. No base quality information exists; no much larger clone differs at one position. The sample originates from a study of blood T cell dynamics during melanoma immunotherapy (dated by TCRdb to the early 2020s). Some background on the complete study: All patients had metastatic melanoma and were given first-line pembrolizumab or nivolumab plus ipilimumab as standard of care in the United Kingdom. To find early correlates of response, the study profiled the peripheral T cell receptor repertoires of patients with metastatic melanoma both before and after one cycle of checkpoint inhibitor therapy. Consecutive patients formed a training cohort, and a further independent group of patients from the same centre was pooled into an external validation set.

For every bulk PBMC sample, a fixed 350 ng of DNA was loaded. The immunoSEQ TCRb Assay kit was used according to manufacturer instructions to amplify TCR beta CDR3 sequences from genomic DNA. The KAPA Library Quantification Kit for Illumina platforms was used to quantify pooled libraries by qPCR. Sequencing of the pooled libraries was done on an Illumina NextSeq 500, with clustering at about 0.55-1.2 pM. The study's processing was this. TCR data were analyzed with immunoSEQ ANALYZER and the R LymphoSeq package. A rearrangement efficiency score was calculated as productive divided by the sum of productive and non-productive CDR3 sequences. Clonality was measured with the Gini coefficient and diversity with the Renyi index at alpha=1, and both measures were compared pairwise between timepoints within each patient. Clonal relatedness used an edit distance of 3, and repertoire similarity used the Bhattacharyya coefficient, both computed in LymphoSeq. To classify response, a linear discriminant analysis based on week-3 changes in clonality and diversity was built using the R MASS and caret packages. Entries here come from immuneACCESS through TCRdb and include only in-frame sequences with V and J called. Some clones fail to appear in such tables; in the studies checked, an unresolved V gene covers under half of the shortfall, and the cause of the remainder is unknown. V, J and clone size are those of that table, while D and trimming were read from the DNA. Across this sample there are 6,600 or so clones, with 60% to 85% seen only once. 25% to 35% of the sample is taken by the ten largest.

On the study overall, not on this receptor specifically: The study could not determine whether the T cell clones driving repertoire changes were melanoma-specific or reflected general immune activation. Patients who later achieved disease control showed a bifurcated PBMC repertoire reorganization at W3, with increased clonality or increased diversity, unlike progressors. The relatively small sample size was acknowledged as potentially limiting generalization of the results.

This specimen's time point label, interpreted: pre-treatment baseline. Blood samples were taken before treatment (T0) and at week 3 (W3), following the first cycle of checkpoint blockade. Except for two patients with rapid clinical progression, response was assessed 12 weeks after the first infusion by RECIST 1.1; disease control meant complete response, partial response or stable disease. Patients with prior systemic cancer treatment, concomitant immunosuppressant therapy or synchronous other active malignancies were excluded. TCR beta was sequenced in both bulk PBMC and plasma cell-free DNA in order to track circulating cells as well as T cell turnover. PBMC were isolated from blood with Lymphoprep and SepMate tubes, followed by red cell lysis. DNA from PBMC and sorted T cell subsets was extracted with QIAamp DNA Blood Mini kits. The sequence derives from a human donor with melanoma. The sequences come from blood, collected from a patient treated with checkpoint blockade.

The CDR3 reads CATSRGPRGVNEKLFF. At the DNA level, the sequence is TGTGCCACCAGCAGAGGGCCCAGGGGGGTTAATGAAAAACTGTTTTTT. The receptor chain draws on TRBV15 and TRBJ1-4; 7 nucleotides in the junction match TRBD1. The CDR3 contains 16 residues, cysteine and phenylalanine counted. The only DNA kept is the CDR3, 48 bases in frame from the first base. CDR1 and CDR2, looked up from the germline V gene (reference sequence), are LNHNV and YYDKDF. After removal of 1 base from V and 4 bases from J, the junction retains 6 bases not matched to a gene. Full variable domain (CDR3 extended with the reference TRBV15 and TRBJ1-4 proteins): DAMVIQNPRYQVTQFGKPVTLSCSQTLNHNVMYWYQQKSSQAPKLLFHYYDKDFNNEADTPDNFQSRRPNTSFCFLDIRSPGLGDTAMYLCATSRGPRGVNEKLFFGSGTQLSVL.